These 2 T cell receptor beta chains were all obtained from the same sample, sequenced in a study of blood T cell repertoires in COVID-19. Here immunoSEQ multiplex PCR was the method, and the copy in TCRdb shows in-frame clones only, minus some. The sample consists of 110,000 to 150,000 clones, 85% to 90% of them appearing once. Sequenced material: peripheral blood. These receptors were collected from a man in his 60s with active or convalescent COVID-19.

This clone was counted once. This rearrangement joins TRBV5-1 to TRBJ1-4; possible D gene TRBD1, 6 bases. V was cut by 3 bases and J by 5 bases, with 17 bases left in between. The germline V gene encodes CDR1 SGHRS and CDR2 YFSETQ. The CDR3 totals 16 residues. Written as DNA, the CDR3 is TGCGCCAGCAGCTCAAACGGACAGACCGGGAATGAAAAACTGTTTTTT. Translated: CASSSNGQTGNEKLFF.

This chain links TRBV4-3 with TRBJ2-3; 11 positions match TRBD2. J gave up 6 bases and V 0 bases, and 14 bases lay outside the gene matches. CDR3 size: 19 residues. The V gene's germline CDR1 is LGHNA and CDR2 YSLEER. For the CDR3, the DNA is TGCGCCAGCAGCCAAGATCCCCCCCGGTTAGCGGGAGGGAGGGATACGCAGTATTTT. It is translated as CASSQDPPRLAGGRDTQYF.